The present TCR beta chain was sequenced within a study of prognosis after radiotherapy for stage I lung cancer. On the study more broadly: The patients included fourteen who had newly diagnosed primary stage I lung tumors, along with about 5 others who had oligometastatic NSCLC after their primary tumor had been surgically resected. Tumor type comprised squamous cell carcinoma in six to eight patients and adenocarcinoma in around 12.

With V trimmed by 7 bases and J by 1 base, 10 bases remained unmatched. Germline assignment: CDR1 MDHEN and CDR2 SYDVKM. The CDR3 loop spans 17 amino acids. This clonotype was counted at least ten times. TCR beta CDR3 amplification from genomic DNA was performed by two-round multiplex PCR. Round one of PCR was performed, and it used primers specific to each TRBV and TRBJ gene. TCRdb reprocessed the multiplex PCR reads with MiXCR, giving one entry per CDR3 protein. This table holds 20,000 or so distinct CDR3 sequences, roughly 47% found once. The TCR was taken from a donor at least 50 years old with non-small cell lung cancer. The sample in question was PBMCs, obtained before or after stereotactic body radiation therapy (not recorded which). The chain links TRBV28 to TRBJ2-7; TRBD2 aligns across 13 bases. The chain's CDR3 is CASKGGLAGANSYEQYF. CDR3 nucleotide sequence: TGTGCCAGCAAGGGTGGACTAGCGGGAGCCAATTCCTACGAGCAGTACTTC.